This TCR beta chain was captured in a study of OX40 agonist ivuxolimab in advanced cancers. About the study: Participants could have had prior anti-PD-1, anti-PD-L1 or anti-CTLA-4 therapy, and about 40% had some.

Drawing of blood for sampling happened at baseline, at cycle 4 day 1, and at cycle 7 day 1. Data came from immunoSEQ multiplex PCR; TCRdb stores just in-frame clones and leaves some out. The sample includes about 48,000 clones, around 80% seen only once; the top ten take roughly 1.2%. Concerning this clone: Its antigen is unidentified. One junction end disagrees with the germline gene, perhaps due to a read error.

Notes on the study in general: Antigen specificity remained undetermined for the expanded peripheral T cells. Dosing at 0.1 to 3.0 mg/kg was accompanied by clonal expansion of CD4+ and CD8+ blood T cells by week 6.

Germline-derived CDR1 and CDR2 are SSHAT and FNYEAQ (reference sequence). This CDR3 comprises 13 residues. The input for sequencing was CD4+ or CD8+ T cells sorted from blood, taken in a trial of the OX40 agonist ivuxolimab. The clonotype originates from an adult with an advanced solid tumor such as melanoma, head and neck, liver or kidney cancer. The chain recombines TRBV7-7 with TRBJ2-3; unclear D gene. Here the CDR3 reads CASSLASGDTQYF. DNA for the CDR3: TGTGCTAGCAGCTTAGCCTCTGGGGATACGCAGTATTTT.